One sample yielded the 26 T cell receptor beta chains listed below, sequenced in a study of cytomegalovirus exposure and HLA in healthy donors. The study ran its PCR with 60 Vbeta and 13 Jbeta primers. Generated by immunoSEQ multiplex PCR, the TCRdb table keeps only in-frame clones and is missing some. The data contain more than 60,000 clones, around 83% of them singletons. Sequencing was done on a sample of PBMCs. Receptors were obtained from a man in his 70s in good health and CMV-seropositive.

This chain joins TRBV18 and TRBJ1-2, with no clear D. The V end was cut by 0 bases, the J end by 4 bases, with 6 bases between. Germline V gives CDR1 KGHSH, CDR2 LQKENI. CDR3 length: 13 amino acids. The CDR3 sequence: CASSPPSGYGYTF. CDR3 nucleotide sequence: TGTGCCAGCTCACCACCGAGTGGCTATGGCTACACCTTC.

The J gene is TRBJ1-6, the V gene TRBV18, with 7 nucleotides matching TRBD1. This CDR3 contains 15 residues. Germline V lookup: CDR1 KGHSH, CDR2 LQKENI. V lost 5 bases, J lost 6 bases, and 7 bases stayed unmatched. CDR3 amino acids: CASSSGQQSNSPLHF. Here the CDR3 DNA reads TGTGCCAGCTCATCGGGACAGCAGAGTAATTCACCCCTCCACTTT.

The J gene is TRBJ1-1, the V gene TRBV7-9; D gene ambiguous. Per germline, CDR1 SEHNR and CDR2 FQNEAQ (reference sequence). This CDR3 comprises 13 residues. V lost 7 bases and J 5 bases, leaving 14 bases between the germline ends. DNA for the CDR3: TGTGCCAGCATCCGGGGTGAAGGGACTGAAGCTTTCTTT. Translating it yields CASIRGEGTEAFF.

This chain links TRBV29-1 with TRBJ2-2, with a possible D match to TRBD2 (6 bases). The germline V and J ends were trimmed by 3 bases and 5 bases, with 13 bases remaining between them. Germline values: CDR1 SQVTM, CDR2 ANQGSEA. This CDR3 has 14 amino acids. The CDR3 loop is CSVDGGVSTGELFF. The CDR3 DNA sequence: TGCAGCGTTGACGGGGGTGTCTCAACCGGGGAGCTGTTTTTT.

This rearrangement joins TRBV10-3 to TRBJ2-7; 7 bases are a match to TRBD2. Trimming took 10 bases from V and 3 from J; bases not matched to a gene: 12. This CDR3 comprises 14 residues. Germline CDR1 is ENHRY and CDR2 is SYGVKD. The CDR3 region has the DNA TGTGCCACCGATCGTGGACTAGTAGTCTACGAGCAGTACTTC. Residues: CATDRGLVVYEQYF.

The chain uses TRBV6-1 and TRBJ2-7; TRBD1 might be the D (5 bases). In germline, CDR1 is MNHNS, CDR2 SASEGT. Trimming stripped 2 bases from V and 2 bases from J, with 10 bases between. This CDR3 contains 14 residues. The CDR3 DNA reads TGTGCCAGCAGTGAACGCATGACAGCCTACGAGCAGTACTTC. Its protein is CASSERMTAYEQYF.

The rearrangement joins TRBV5-4 to TRBJ2-7; the D gene is possibly TRBD2 (5 bases). Looked up from germline, CDR1 is SGHNT and CDR2 is YYREEE (reference sequence). Trimming stripped 1 base from V and 3 bases from J, with 8 bases between. The CDR3 is 13 residues long. CDR3 in DNA: TGTGCCAGCAGCTTGCTGGGGAGCTACGAGCAGTACTTC. It encodes CASSLLGSYEQYF.

The V and J genes are TRBV10-2 and TRBJ2-7; TRBD2 agrees at 9 bases. Trimming took 2 bases from V and 3 from J; bases not matched to a gene: 8. The CDR3 extends over 16 amino acids. CDR1 and CDR2 from the germline V gene are WSHSY and SAAADI. The CDR3 sequence is CASSEPLLAGLYEQYF. CDR3 DNA: TGCGCCAGCAGTGAGCCCCTGCTAGCGGGACTCTACGAGCAGTACTTC.

The chain couples TRBV5-4 to TRBJ2-1, with TRBD2 matching 8 bases. In germline, CDR1 is SGHNT, CDR2 YYREEE (reference sequence). CDR3 length equals 14 residues. The ends lost 1 base at V and 7 bases at J; junction bases unmatched: 4. The CDR3 nucleotides are TGTGCCAGCAGCTTGTGGGGACTAGTAAATGAGCAGTTCTTC. Translated, it gives CASSLWGLVNEQFF.

V and J are TRBV10-3 and TRBJ1-1; D remains ambiguous. The CDR3 sequence is 15 residues long. V shed 0 bases and J shed 6 bases, with 14 bases lying between them. The germline V gene encodes CDR1 ENHRY and CDR2 SYGVKD. CDR3 in amino acids: CAISESSRVRAEAFF. As DNA, the CDR3 is TGTGCCATCAGTGAGTCGTCCCGGGTCCGCGCTGAAGCTTTCTTT.

J is TRBJ2-7 and V is TRBV2, with D tentatively TRBD1 (5 bases). Per germline, CDR1 SNHLY and CDR2 FYNNEI. The length of the CDR3 is 14 residues. The V gene lost 4 bases and the J gene lost 6 bases, with 16 bases spanning the gap. DNA of the CDR3: TGTGCCAGCAGTGTAGGGGATTTACCGGGCGAGCAGTACTTC. Translated, it gives CASSVGDLPGEQYF.

The chain links TRBV19 to TRBJ1-1; 10 bases agree with TRBD1. CDR3 length: 14 amino acids. Germline V CDR1 and CDR2: LNHDA, SQIVND (reference sequence). V lost 7 bases to trimming and J lost 1 base; unmatched junction nucleotides: 3. The CDR3 sequence is CASTRTGGNTEAFF. The CDR3 DNA reads as TGTGCCAGTACCAGGACAGGGGGGAACACTGAAGCTTTCTTT.

This rearrangement joins TRBV2 to TRBJ1-2, with D perhaps TRBD1 (5 bases). The germline V gene encodes CDR1 SNHLY and CDR2 FYNNEI. The CDR3 loop spans 14 amino acids. V was clipped by 2 bases and J by 2 bases, with 9 bases between them. This CDR3 reads CASSESRQNYGYTF. The CDR3 nucleotides read TGTGCCAGCAGTGAATCCCGACAGAACTATGGCTACACCTTC.

The CDR3 coding sequence is TGTGCCAGCAGCTGGGGACTAGCGCAAGAGACCCAGTACTTC. Translated, it gives CASSWGLAQETQYF. The genes are TRBV7-9 and TRBJ2-5; 10 bases agree with TRBD2. CDR1 SEHNR and CDR2 FQNEAQ come from the germline V gene (reference sequence). The V gene end was trimmed by 4 bases and the J gene end by 2 bases; junction bases not matched to a gene: 1. The CDR3 consists of 14 residues.

There are a few counts of this clone. The chain links TRBV7-6 to TRBJ1-1, with TRBD1 matching 7 bases. Germline V gene sequence: CDR1 SGHVS, CDR2 FNYEAQ. V trimming: 6 bases; J trimming: 2 bases; junction bases outside the gene matches: 3. The CDR3 spans 13 residues. CDR3 sequence: CASSSGGNTEAFF. Here the CDR3 DNA reads TGTGCCAGCAGTTCAGGGGGAAACACTGAAGCTTTCTTT.

V gene TRBV19 combines with J gene TRBJ1-5; TRBD1 matches at 7 bases. Germline V CDR1 and CDR2: LNHDA, SQIVND (reference sequence). With 6 bases clipped from V and 5 bases from J, the junction kept 10 bases outside the gene matches. The length of the CDR3 is 15 residues. The CDR3 DNA sequence: TGTGCCAGTAGCCCGGGGCAGGGGGACTATCAGCCCCAGCATTTT. It codes for CASSPGQGDYQPQHF.

The CDR3 reads CASKSAGRVDEQFF. The DNA for the CDR3 is TGTGCCAGCAAATCAGCTGGCAGGGTGGATGAGCAGTTCTTC. V is TRBV21-1 and J is TRBJ2-1; the table names TRBD1, a call not compared with the DNA. TRBV21-1 constitutes a pseudogene. The CDR3 extends over 14 amino acids.

The chain links TRBV6-5 to TRBJ1-3; D is possibly TRBD1 (5 bases). Germline V gives CDR1 MNHEY, CDR2 SVGAGI. This CDR3 has 13 amino acids. V lost 6 bases, J lost 0 bases, and 6 bases lay in between. The CDR3 DNA reads as TGTGCCAGCAGGGACATCTCTGGAAACACCATATATTTT. Its protein product is CASRDISGNTIYF.

This clone occurred once. The chain employs TRBV6-5 and TRBJ1-2; 8 bases line up with TRBD1. The CDR3 extends over 14 amino acids. Trimming at V came to 4 bases and at J to 7 bases, leaving 8 bases not matched to a gene. Germline V gene sequence: CDR1 MNHEY, CDR2 SVGAGI. This CDR3 is CASSSPSDRVGYTF. The CDR3 coding sequence is TGTGCCAGCAGTTCCCCCTCGGACAGGGTTGGCTACACCTTC.

The V call is TRBV9, the J call TRBJ2-2; 7 nucleotides align to TRBD1. In germline, CDR1 is SGDLS, CDR2 YYNGEE. V lost 0 bases to trimming and J lost 4 bases; unmatched junction nucleotides: 6. The CDR3 spans 16 residues. The CDR3 loop is CASSVGEGAGTGELFF. In nucleotides, the CDR3 is TGTGCCAGCAGCGTAGGTGAGGGGGCGGGCACCGGGGAGCTGTTTTTT.

This clone has only a few counts. The rearrangement links TRBV29-1 to TRBJ2-7, with D possibly TRBD1 on 6 matching bases. The CDR3 loop spans 12 amino acids. Per germline, CDR1 SQVTM and CDR2 ANQGSEA. Trimming shortened V by 5 bases and J by 5 bases, and 13 bases separated the two germline ends. CDR3 sequence: CSVIQGQDEQYF. CDR3 DNA sequence: TGCAGCGTTATCCAGGGGCAGGACGAGCAGTACTTC.

V and J are TRBV13 and TRBJ2-7; possible D gene TRBD1, 5 bases. The CDR3 totals 17 residues. CDR1 PRHDT and CDR2 FYEKMQ come from the germline V gene (reference sequence). V lost 4 bases and J lost 2, with 21 bases in between. CDR3 sequence reads: CASSCPLGPRGTYEQYF. The DNA of the CDR3 is TGTGCCAGCAGCTGTCCTTTGGGGCCCCGAGGCACCTACGAGCAGTACTTC. The complete variable domain, with remaining parts taken from reference TRBV13 and TRBJ2-7, reads AAGVIQSPRHLIKEKRETATLKCYPIPRHDTVYWYQQGPGQDPQFLISFYEKMQSDKGSIPDRFSAQQFSDYHSELNMSSLELGDSALYFCASSCPLGPRGTYEQYFGPGTRLTVT.

The genes are TRBV23-1 and TRBJ2-7, with 7 positions matching TRBD1. TRBV23-1 is filed as an ORF, its function uncertain. After removal of 4 bases from V and 4 bases from J, the junction contained 13 bases not matched to a gene. The CDR3 has 16 amino acids. CDR3 coding DNA: TGCGCCAGCAGTCGACCAAGAGGCAGGGGGATTTACGAGCAGTACTTC. Protein sequence: CASSRPRGRGIYEQYF.

This clone showed up just a few times. The chain recombines TRBV28 with TRBJ2-7; maybe TRBD1 (6 bases). CDR1 is MDHEN and CDR2 is SYDVKM in the germline V gene. Trimming shortened V by 3 bases and J by 3 bases, and 12 bases separated the two germline ends. The CDR3 covers 14 residues. The CDR3 is CASSFPRDNYEQYF. CDR3 in DNA: TGTGCCAGCAGTTTCCCCCGGGACAACTACGAGCAGTACTTC.

The chain combines TRBV5-1 with TRBJ2-5; D is perhaps TRBD1 (5 bases). CDR1 and CDR2 from the germline V gene are SGHRS and YFSETQ. The length of the CDR3 is 14 residues. With 2 bases removed from V and 2 bases from J, the gap between germline ends came to 10 bases. The CDR3 nucleotides read TGCGCCAGCAGCTTCCAGGGCTCGCAAGAGACCCAGTACTTC. Its protein is CASSFQGSQETQYF.

A single count supports this clone. Other nucleotide sequences from this sample produce the same CDR3. The V call is TRBV7-3, the J call TRBJ2-7, with 9 bases lining up with TRBD1. This CDR3 has 13 amino acids. The J segment lost 4 bases and the V segment lost 3 bases, leaving 1 base of the junction unmatched. The germline gives CDR1 SGHTA, CDR2 FQGTGA. Written as DNA, the CDR3 is TGTGCCAGCAGCTTCGACAGGGGGTACGAGCAGTACTTC. It yields the protein CASSFDRGYEQYF.